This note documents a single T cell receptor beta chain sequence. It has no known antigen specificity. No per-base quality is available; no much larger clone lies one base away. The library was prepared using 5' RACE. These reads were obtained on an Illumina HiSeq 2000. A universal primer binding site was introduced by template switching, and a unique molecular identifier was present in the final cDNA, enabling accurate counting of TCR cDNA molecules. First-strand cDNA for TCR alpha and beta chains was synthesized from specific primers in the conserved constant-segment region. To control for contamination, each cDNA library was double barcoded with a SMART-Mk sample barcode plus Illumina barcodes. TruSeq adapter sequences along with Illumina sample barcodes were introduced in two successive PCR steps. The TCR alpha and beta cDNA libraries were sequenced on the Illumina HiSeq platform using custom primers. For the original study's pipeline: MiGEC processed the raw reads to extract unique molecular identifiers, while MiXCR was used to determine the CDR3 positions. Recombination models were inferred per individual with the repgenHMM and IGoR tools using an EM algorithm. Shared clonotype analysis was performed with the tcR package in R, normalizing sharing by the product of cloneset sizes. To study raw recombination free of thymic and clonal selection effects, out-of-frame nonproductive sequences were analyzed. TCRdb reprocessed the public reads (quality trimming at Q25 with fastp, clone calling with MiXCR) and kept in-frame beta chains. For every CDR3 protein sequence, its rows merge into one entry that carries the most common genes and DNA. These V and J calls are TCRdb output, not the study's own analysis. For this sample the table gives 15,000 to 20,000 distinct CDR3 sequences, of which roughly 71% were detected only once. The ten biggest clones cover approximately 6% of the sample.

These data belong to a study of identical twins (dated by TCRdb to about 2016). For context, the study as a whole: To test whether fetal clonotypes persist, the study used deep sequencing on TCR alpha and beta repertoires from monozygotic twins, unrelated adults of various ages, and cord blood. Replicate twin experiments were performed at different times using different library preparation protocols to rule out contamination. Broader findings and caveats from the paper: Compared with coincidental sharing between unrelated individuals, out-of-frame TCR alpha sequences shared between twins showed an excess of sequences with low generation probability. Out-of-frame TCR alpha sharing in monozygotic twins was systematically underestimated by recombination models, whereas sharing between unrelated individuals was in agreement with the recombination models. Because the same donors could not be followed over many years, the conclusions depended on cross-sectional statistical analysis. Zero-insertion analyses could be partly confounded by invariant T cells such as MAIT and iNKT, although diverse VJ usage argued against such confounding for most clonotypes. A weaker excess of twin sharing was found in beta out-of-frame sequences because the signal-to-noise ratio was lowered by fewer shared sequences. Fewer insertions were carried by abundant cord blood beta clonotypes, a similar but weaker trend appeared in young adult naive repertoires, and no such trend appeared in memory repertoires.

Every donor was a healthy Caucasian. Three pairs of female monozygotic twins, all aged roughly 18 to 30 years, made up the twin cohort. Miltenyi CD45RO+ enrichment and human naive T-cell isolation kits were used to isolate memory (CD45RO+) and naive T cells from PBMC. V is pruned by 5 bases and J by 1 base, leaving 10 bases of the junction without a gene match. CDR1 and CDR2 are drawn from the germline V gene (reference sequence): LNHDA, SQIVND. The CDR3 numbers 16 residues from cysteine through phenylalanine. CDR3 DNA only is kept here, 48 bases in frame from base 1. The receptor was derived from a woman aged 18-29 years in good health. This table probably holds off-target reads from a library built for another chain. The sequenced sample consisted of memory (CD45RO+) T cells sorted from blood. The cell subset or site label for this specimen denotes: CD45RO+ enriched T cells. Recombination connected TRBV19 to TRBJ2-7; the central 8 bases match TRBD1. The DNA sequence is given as TGTGCCAGTAGTCCTAGGGGACAGGCAAAATCCTACGAGCAGTACTTC. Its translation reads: CASSPRGQAKSYEQYF.